One sample yielded the 12 T cell receptor beta chains listed below, sequenced in a study of blood T cell repertoires in COVID-19. Only in-frame clones appear in the TCRdb table, and some are missing; sequencing was by immunoSEQ multiplex PCR. This repertoire shows approximately 190,000 clones, 70% to 90% found once; its top ten account for around 5.5%. Source material: peripheral blood. The receptors were sampled from an older woman with active or convalescent COVID-19.

J is TRBJ1-4 and V is TRBV19; D gene ambiguous. The CDR3 runs 15 residues. Germline CDR1 LNHDA, CDR2 SQIVND (reference sequence). Trimming left V 1 base short and J 4 bases short, with 10 bases between. The CDR3 DNA reads as TGTGCCAGTAGTATAGTCGCGGGAGTTAATGAAAAACTGTTTTTT. The encoded protein is CASSIVAGVNEKLFF.

The genes are TRBV15 and TRBJ2-1; a weak D match, TRBD2 (6 bases). Germline V gene lookup returns CDR1 LNHNV and CDR2 YYDKDF (reference sequence). There are 15 residues in the CDR3. Trimming pared 1 base from V and 4 bases from J, leaving 11 bases between. The CDR3 is CATSRGPSVYNEQFF. In DNA, the CDR3 is TGTGCCACCAGCAGAGGGCCTAGCGTTTACAATGAGCAGTTCTTC.

This rearrangement joins TRBV10-3 to TRBJ2-7; TRBD2 aligns across 11 bases. The CDR3 extends over 14 amino acids. Trimming removed 7 bases from V and 6 bases from J; junction bases left unmatched: 8. The V gene's germline CDR1 is ENHRY and CDR2 SYGVKD. In nucleotides, the CDR3 is TGTGCCATCAAGTCGACTAGCGGGGTGTCCGAGCAGTACTTC. Its translation is CAIKSTSGVSEQYF.

J is TRBJ2-3 and V is TRBV2; weak D call: TRBD1 (6 bases). Germline-derived CDR1 and CDR2 are SNHLY and FYNNEI. The CDR3 has 15 residues. V was cut by 6 bases and J by 2 bases, with 15 bases left in between. The CDR3 is CASRRGWDPTDTQYF. The CDR3 bases are TGTGCCAGCAGGAGGGGGTGGGATCCCACAGATACGCAGTATTTT.

The chain uses TRBV5-5 and TRBJ2-3; 15 bases are shared with TRBD2. J lost 1 base, V lost 4 bases, and 13 bases had no gene match. This CDR3 region has 20 residues. Germline CDR1 and CDR2: SGHKS and YYEKEE (reference sequence). The DNA for the CDR3 is TGTGCCAGCAGCCGGAGTTTCGGACTAGCGGGAGGGGGTGGCACAGATACGCAGTATTTT. The encoded protein is CASSRSFGLAGGGGTDTQYF. Combining the CDR3 with reference TRBV5-5 and TRBJ2-3 gives the whole variable domain DAGVTQSPTHLIKTRGQQVTLRCSPISGHKSVSWYQQVLGQGPQFIFQYYEKEERGRGNFPDRFSARQFPNYSSELNVNALLLGDSALYLCASSRSFGLAGGGGTDTQYFGPGTRLTVL.

The rearrangement uses TRBV29-1 and TRBJ2-2; D ambiguous. The V gene lost 0 bases and the J gene lost 9 bases, with 8 bases spanning the gap. Germline loops: CDR1 SQVTM, CDR2 ANQGSEA. The length of the CDR3 is 12 residues. The CDR3, as DNA: TGCAGCGTTGAAGAGGCTGGCCGGGAGCTGTTTTTT. Protein sequence: CSVEEAGRELFF.

This chain links TRBV7-8 with TRBJ1-6, with 7 bases identical to TRBD1. The length of the CDR3 is 14 residues. Trimming cost V 5 bases and J 7 bases; bases outside gene matches: 5. Germline V gives CDR1 SGHVS, CDR2 FQNEAQ. The CDR3 DNA reads TGTGCCAGCAGCAAGAGGGACAGCAATTCACCCCTCCACTTT. Translated: CASSKRDSNSPLHF.

The V and J genes are TRBV19 and TRBJ2-2; 9 positions agree with TRBD2. The CDR3 is 15 residues long. Per the germline V gene, CDR1 is LNHDA and CDR2 is SQIVND (reference sequence). The ends lost 6 bases at V and 1 base at J; junction bases unmatched: 3. CDR3 sequence reads: CASRMTSGNTGELFF. CDR3 nucleotides: TGTGCCAGTAGAATGACTAGCGGGAACACCGGGGAGCTGTTTTTT.

The chain couples TRBV19 to TRBJ2-7, with D tentatively TRBD2 (6 bases). The germline gives CDR1 LNHDA, CDR2 SQIVND (reference sequence). V lost 5 bases, J lost 3 bases, and 14 bases lay in between. CDR3 size: 14 residues. This chain's CDR3 is CASSRDFINYEQYF. In DNA, the CDR3 is TGTGCCAGTAGTCGGGACTTCATTAACTACGAGCAGTACTTC. The variable domain in full, completed from reference TRBV19 and TRBJ2-7, reads DGGITQSPKYLFRKEGQNVTLSCEQNLNHDAMYWYRQDPGQGLRLIYYSQIVNDFQKGDIAEGYSVSREKKESFPLTVTSAQKNPTAFYLCASSRDFINYEQYFGPGTRLTVT.

V usage is TRBV9 and J usage is TRBJ2-3, with 7 nucleotides matching TRBD2. Germline CDR1 reads SGDLS; CDR2 reads YYNGEE. The CDR3 contains 15 residues. V trimming: 2 bases; J trimming: 0 bases; junction bases outside the gene matches: 3. This CDR3 is CASSVSGGSTDTQYF. For the CDR3, the DNA is TGTGCCAGCAGCGTCTCGGGAGGTAGCACAGATACGCAGTATTTT.

The chain joins TRBV18 to TRBJ2-2; tentative D call: TRBD1 (5 bases). The CDR3 consists of 15 residues. Trimming removed 4 bases at V and 3 bases at J, with 12 bases between. Looked up from germline, CDR1 is KGHSH and CDR2 is LQKENI. CDR3 sequence reads: CASSHPAGHTGELFF. The CDR3 DNA is TGTGCCAGCTCACACCCGGCAGGGCACACCGGGGAGCTGTTTTTT.

This chain joins TRBV18 and TRBJ1-3; no firm D call. V lost 3 bases and J 2 bases, leaving 8 bases between the germline ends. CDR1 and CDR2 from the germline V gene are KGHSH and LQKENI. This CDR3 has 14 amino acids. The CDR3 here is CASSPGRTGNTIYF. The CDR3 DNA reads as TGTGCCAGCTCACCGGGCAGGACTGGAAACACCATATATTTT.